A single sample gave rise to the 8 T cell receptor beta chains below, sequenced in a study of T-cell reconstitution after alpha-beta-depleted transplantation in children. Molecular barcoding with unique molecular identifiers was used for the TCRbeta library. MiXCR was run by TCRdb on the PCR reads, yielding one entry per CDR3 protein. The sample yields around 76,000 distinct CDR3 sequences, over 15% seen once. Sequences were derived from PBMCs, mostly from graft donor cells, sampled 360 days after TCRalphabeta/CD19-depleted stem cell transplant. The receptors shown here come from a male patient between 2 and 10 years old who had a stem cell transplant for acute lymphoblastic leukemia, so the T cells may come from the graft donor.

This clonotype was seen ten or more times. The chain combines TRBV10-3 with TRBJ2-7; 11 bases agree with TRBD1. CDR1 ENHRY and CDR2 SYGVKD come from the germline V gene. The CDR3 loop spans 12 amino acids. V trimming: 9 bases; J trimming: 7 bases; junction bases outside the gene matches: 5. The CDR3 sequence: CAIGQGALEQYF. The CDR3 DNA reads TGTGCCATAGGACAGGGGGCGCTAGAGCAGTACTTC.

This clonotype was picked up a small number of times. This chain connects TRBV20-1 to TRBJ2-7, with D uncertain. The CDR3 covers 14 residues. The germline CDR1 and CDR2 sequences are DFQATT and SNEGSKA (reference sequence). V lost 3 bases to trimming and J lost 0 bases, with 12 bases between them. CDR3 protein: CSASDQISSYEQYF. CDR3 in DNA: TGCAGTGCTAGCGATCAAATAAGCTCCTACGAGCAGTACTTC.

This clonotype was counted at least ten times. V usage is TRBV5-1 and J usage is TRBJ2-7, with 7 bases aligning to TRBD2. This CDR3 has 17 amino acids. CDR1 is SGHRS, CDR2 YFSETQ, per germline. Trimming took 3 bases from V and 2 from J; bases not matched to a gene: 14. The DNA of the CDR3 is TGCGCCAGCAGCTCCGGGACTAAATGGAGGAGGCCCTACGAGCAGTACTTC. Encoded protein: CASSSGTKWRRPYEQYF.

This clonotype was counted between two and nine times. The CDR3 protein is CASRRSGRYGTGELFF. DNA for the CDR3: TGTGCCAGCAGACGAAGCGGGAGATATGGGACCGGGGAGCTGTTTTTT. The V call is TRBV6-1, the J call TRBJ2-2; the match to TRBD2 covers 8 bases. From germline, CDR1 is MNHNS and CDR2 SASEGT. The V segment lost 6 bases and the J segment 5 bases; nucleotides outside the gene matches: 11. This CDR3 has 16 residues.

This clonotype has more than one count but fewer than ten. V usage is TRBV9 and J usage is TRBJ2-5; D is perhaps TRBD2 (6 bases). V was pared by 0 bases and J by 1 base, with 10 bases between. The germline V gene has CDR1 SGDLS and CDR2 YYNGEE. CDR3 size: 15 residues. CDR3 in amino acids: CASSVGGALQETQYF. CDR3 nucleotides: TGTGCCAGCAGCGTAGGCGGGGCCCTCCAAGAGACCCAGTACTTC.

Sample share makes this clonotype medium-sized. V gene TRBV7-9 combines with J gene TRBJ2-3; D may be TRBD2 (5 bases). Germline V CDR1 and CDR2: SEHNR, FQNEAQ (reference sequence). CDR3 size: 14 residues. The germline V and J ends were trimmed by 3 bases and 1 base, with 8 bases remaining between them. The CDR3 DNA reads as TGTGCCAGCAGCTTGTTTAGCGGCACAGATACGCAGTATTTT. This gives the protein CASSLFSGTDTQYF.

This clonotype has more than one count but fewer than ten. The V gene is TRBV7-9, the J gene TRBJ2-7; TRBD1 matches at 10 bases. The CDR3 spans 12 residues. Trimming at V came to 10 bases and at J to 5 bases, leaving 5 bases not matched to a gene. CDR1 is SEHNR, CDR2 FQNEAQ, per germline (reference sequence). CDR3 bases: TGTGCCATAGGACAGGGGGTTAACGAGCAGTACTTC. Translated, it gives CAIGQGVNEQYF.

This chain joins TRBV5-1 and TRBJ2-3; D may be TRBD2 (5 bases). Looked up from germline, CDR1 is SGHRS and CDR2 is YFSETQ. V was clipped by 5 bases and J by 2 bases, with 12 bases between them. This CDR3 is built from 14 residues. CDR3 sequence (DNA): TGCGCCAGCAGGGGAGTCCTCCTCACAGATACGCAGTATTTT. It is translated as CASRGVLLTDTQYF.